A single sample is the source of the 32 T cell receptor beta chains below, sequenced in a study of blood T cell repertoires in COVID-19 (dated by TCRdb to about 2020). Library preparation employed the immunoSEQ multiplex PCR assay. Held by TCRdb, this immuneACCESS table contains in-frame sequences only and omits some clones. Under half of the omission traces to an unresolved V gene where checked; the cause of the rest is unknown. The sample table lists about 50,000 clones, more than 75% of them with a count of one. Clones ranked in the top ten supply 2% to 2.5% of the sample. The sequenced material came from peripheral blood. The receptor source for this set is an older woman with acute or convalescent COVID-19.

This rearrangement joins TRBV5-1 to TRBJ2-1; 10 nucleotides agree with TRBD2. The CDR3 totals 14 residues. Per germline, CDR1 SGHRS and CDR2 YFSETQ. The V and J ends lost 0 bases and 8 bases, in that order; junction bases with no gene match: 2. CDR3 nucleotide sequence: TGCGCCAGCAGCTTGGGACTAGCGGGCTATGAGCAGTTCTTC. This encodes CASSLGLAGYEQFF.

This chain joins TRBV6-1 and TRBJ1-2; D gene uncertain. Germline CDR1 is MNHNS and CDR2 is SASEGT. This CDR3 has 17 amino acids. The V gene lost 2 bases and the J gene lost 0 bases, with 16 bases spanning the gap. The chain's CDR3 is CASSEPGSSGTNYGYTF. CDR3 coding DNA: TGTGCCAGCAGTGAACCGGGGAGTTCTGGAACTAACTATGGCTACACCTTC.

This clone was seen a single time. The J gene is TRBJ1-3, the V gene TRBV7-2; maybe TRBD1 (6 bases). V lost 3 bases, J lost 2 bases, and 17 bases lay in between. Germline lookup yields CDR1 SGHTA and CDR2 FQGNSA. The CDR3 contains 17 residues. The CDR3 region has the DNA TGTGCCAGCAGCTTGGGACAAGGGCGTGGGGCTGGAAACACCATATATTTT. This codes for CASSLGQGRGAGNTIYF.

The CDR3 sequence is CASSYVQGINYGYTF. The CDR3 DNA sequence: TGTGCCAGCAGTTACGTCCAGGGGATTAACTATGGCTACACCTTC. The V call is TRBV6-5, the J call TRBJ1-2, with a tentative D call TRBD1 (6 bases). The CDR3 has 15 residues. The germline V gene has CDR1 MNHEY and CDR2 SVGAGI. V shed 2 bases and J shed 1 base, with 11 bases lying between them.

The J gene is TRBJ1-4, the V gene TRBV2; no definite D call. Trimming stripped 6 bases from V and 7 bases from J, with 18 bases between. The germline V gene encodes CDR1 SNHLY and CDR2 FYNNEI. This CDR3 is 15 amino acids long. This CDR3 is CASRKTRERAEKLFF. DNA of the CDR3: TGTGCCAGCAGAAAAACGAGAGAGAGGGCTGAAAAACTGTTTTTT.

There are a few counts of this clone. The V gene is TRBV5-5, the J gene TRBJ2-7, with 10 bases fitting TRBD1. Unmatched junction bases numbered 15, after V lost 5 bases and J lost 4 bases. Germline V gene lookup returns CDR1 SGHKS and CDR2 YYEKEE (reference sequence). The CDR3 loop spans 17 amino acids. Here the CDR3 DNA reads TGTGCCAGCAGTCCCGGGACAGGGGTCTCCGGGGTGTACGAGCAGTACTTC. Its protein is CASSPGTGVSGVYEQYF. Looking up the rest from reference TRBV5-5 and TRBJ2-7 gives the full variable domain: DAGVTQSPTHLIKTRGQQVTLRCSPISGHKSVSWYQQVLGQGPQFIFQYYEKEERGRGNFPDRFSARQFPNYSSELNVNALLLGDSALYLCASSPGTGVSGVYEQYFGPGTRLTVT.

The CDR3 DNA reads as TGTGCCAGCTCACTTGGACTTCAAGAGACCCAGTACTTC. Translated: CASSLGLQETQYF. The chain uses TRBV18 and TRBJ2-5, with TRBD2 as a possible D gene (5 bases). V gave up 4 bases and J gave up 2 bases, with 8 bases separating them. Looked up from germline, CDR1 is KGHSH and CDR2 is LQKENI. The CDR3 contains 13 residues.

J is TRBJ2-5 and V is TRBV9; 12 bases map to TRBD2. Germline assignment: CDR1 SGDLS and CDR2 YYNGEE. J was trimmed by 2 bases and V by 0 bases; bases with no gene match: 8. The CDR3 is 18 amino acids. CDR3 bases: TGTGCCAGCAGCGTAGGACTAGCGGGAGCTGGGGGGCAAGAGACCCAGTACTTC. As protein: CASSVGLAGAGGQETQYF.

The chain links TRBV15 to TRBJ2-2; D unresolved. V gave up 0 bases and J gave up 6 bases, with 14 bases separating them. Germline CDR1 and CDR2: LNHNV and YYDKDF (reference sequence). The CDR3 covers 16 residues. The CDR3 coding sequence is TGTGCCACCAGCAGAGATGGGCGAACAGTCGCCGGGGAGCTGTTTTTT. As protein: CATSRDGRTVAGELFF. The whole variable domain, remainder taken from reference TRBV15 and TRBJ2-2, is DAMVIQNPRYQVTQFGKPVTLSCSQTLNHNVMYWYQQKSSQAPKLLFHYYDKDFNNEADTPDNFQSRRPNTSFCFLDIRSPGLGDTAMYLCATSRDGRTVAGELFFGEGSRLTVL.

This sequence joins TRBV7-3 and TRBJ2-5; TRBD2 is a possible D gene (6 bases). In germline, CDR1 is SGHTA, CDR2 FQGTGA. The germline V and J ends were trimmed by 5 bases and 2 bases, with 15 bases remaining between them. The length of the CDR3 is 15 residues. This CDR3 is CASSAGSLNQETQYF. The CDR3 DNA is TGTGCCAGCAGCGCCGGGAGCCTCAATCAAGAGACCCAGTACTTC.

V and J are TRBV2 and TRBJ1-2; 9 bases align to TRBD1. Germline trimming cut 6 bases from V and 3 bases from J; bases unmatched to any gene: 5. Germline V gene lookup returns CDR1 SNHLY and CDR2 FYNNEI. The CDR3 has 14 residues. The CDR3 DNA follows: TGTGCCAGCAGAGAACAGGGGGCGGACTATGGCTACACCTTC. As protein: CASREQGADYGYTF.

The rearrangement links TRBV7-3 to TRBJ2-1, with TRBD2 matching 11 bases. This CDR3 comprises 17 residues. V shed 5 bases, J shed 0 bases, and the junction held 6 bases outside the gene matches. Germline CDR1 SGHTA, CDR2 FQGTGA. The CDR3 bases are TGTGCCAGCAGCCCTGGACTAGCGGGCCTCTCCTACAATGAGCAGTTCTTC. Translated, it gives CASSPGLAGLSYNEQFF.

The rearrangement joins TRBV19 to TRBJ2-3, with 8 bases matching TRBD2. The germline V gene has CDR1 LNHDA and CDR2 SQIVND (reference sequence). The CDR3 is made up of 18 amino acids. The V and J ends lost 5 bases and 2 bases, in that order; junction bases with no gene match: 15. CDR3 sequence: CASSARYRTSGPTDTQYF. In nucleotides, the CDR3 is TGTGCCAGTAGTGCCAGGTACCGAACTAGCGGCCCCACAGATACGCAGTATTTT.

This clone was picked up one time. V gene TRBV25-1 combines with J gene TRBJ1-3; 8 nucleotides line up with TRBD1. CDR3 length: 15 residues. CDR1 MGHDK and CDR2 SYGVNS come from the germline V gene. Losses at the gene ends were 5 bases for V and 5 bases for J; bases not matched to a gene: 8. The CDR3 coding sequence is TGTGCCAGCAGTCTCTCGACAGGGGTTAGAAACACCATATATTTT. Its translation is CASSLSTGVRNTIYF.

CDR3: CASSADGSSYEQYF. CDR3 bases: TGTGCCAGCAGCGCCGACGGGAGCTCCTACGAGCAGTACTTC. The chain has TRBV9 and TRBJ2-7; the D gene is possibly TRBD2 (6 bases). The germline V and J ends were trimmed by 3 bases and 0 bases, with 10 bases remaining between them. Germline V gene sequence: CDR1 SGDLS, CDR2 YYNGEE. The CDR3 totals 14 residues.

This clone turned up a few times. The rearrangement links TRBV19 to TRBJ2-7; TRBD1 aligns across 10 bases. Germline V gene data show CDR1 as LNHDA and CDR2 as SQIVND (reference sequence). V was pared by 5 bases and J by 2 bases, with 9 bases of the junction left unmatched. This CDR3 contains 16 residues. CDR3 in amino acids: CASSPYGGTGAYEQYF. The CDR3 nucleotides are TGTGCCAGTAGTCCGTACGGCGGGACAGGGGCCTACGAGCAGTACTTC. The full variable domain, completed using reference TRBV19 and TRBJ2-7, is DGGITQSPKYLFRKEGQNVTLSCEQNLNHDAMYWYRQDPGQGLRLIYYSQIVNDFQKGDIAEGYSVSREKKESFPLTVTSAQKNPTAFYLCASSPYGGTGAYEQYFGPGTRLTVT.

This rearrangement joins TRBV30 to TRBJ2-7; D gene ambiguous. The CDR3 totals 12 residues. Between the trimmed V and J ends, which lost 2 bases and 4 bases, there was a span of 9 bases. Germline lookup yields CDR1 GTSNPN and CDR2 SVGIG (reference sequence). CDR3 coding DNA: TGTGCCTGGAGTTTCAGGCAGTACGAGCAGTACTTC. The encoded protein is CAWSFRQYEQYF.

The CDR3 region is CASSPGLAGAFGDTQYF. For the CDR3, the DNA is TGTGCCAGCTCGCCCGGACTAGCGGGGGCCTTTGGAGATACGCAGTATTTT. The chain recombines TRBV18 with TRBJ2-3; TRBD2 matches at 13 bases. Per germline, CDR1 KGHSH and CDR2 LQKENI. V lost 6 bases and J lost 5; bases outside the gene matches: 11. The CDR3 sequence is 17 residues long.

The chain links TRBV5-1 to TRBJ1-2; 9 bases align to TRBD1. V dropped 7 bases and J dropped 7; count of bases not matched to a gene: 8. The germline CDR1 and CDR2 sequences are SGHRS and YFSETQ. The CDR3 consists of 13 residues. CDR3 region: CASGQGNQGGYTF. The CDR3 DNA reads TGCGCCAGCGGACAGGGGAACCAGGGTGGCTACACCTTC.

This chain links TRBV10-1 with TRBJ1-2, with 8 positions matching TRBD1. V lost 3 bases to trimming and J lost 4 bases; unmatched junction nucleotides: 4. Germline CDR1 and CDR2: WNHNN and SYGVQD (reference sequence). This CDR3 is 14 amino acids long. The CDR3 DNA reads TGCGCCAGCAGTGACCGAGACAGGGGCTATGGCTACACCTTC. As protein: CASSDRDRGYGYTF.

J is TRBJ1-1 and V is TRBV3-1 (or the pseudogene TRBV3-2); 9 positions match TRBD1. The V segment lost 3 bases and the J segment 1 base; nucleotides outside the gene matches: 3. Per the germline V gene, CDR1 is LGHDT and CDR2 is YNNKEL (reference sequence). This CDR3 comprises 15 residues. CDR3 DNA sequence: TGTGCCAGCAGCCACCTGACAGGGGGGAACACTGAAGCTTTCTTT. Its translation: CASSHLTGGNTEAFF.

This clone is medium-sized (0.01 to 0.1%) by share. J is TRBJ1-1 and V is TRBV18; 7 nucleotides agree with TRBD1. Germline values: CDR1 KGHSH, CDR2 LQKENI. This CDR3 contains 14 residues. Trimming at V came to 3 bases and at J to 4 bases, leaving 5 bases not matched to a gene. In DNA, the CDR3 is TGTGCCAGCTCACCTAGGAACAGGGGCACTGAAGCTTTCTTT. It is translated as CASSPRNRGTEAFF.

The gene calls are TRBV30 and TRBJ1-1; 7 bases are a match to TRBD1. The CDR3 runs to 14 residues. Looked up from germline, CDR1 is GTSNPN and CDR2 is SVGIG (reference sequence). The CDR3 is CACQRQGINTEAFF. CDR3 DNA: TGTGCTTGCCAGCGACAGGGAATAAACACTGAAGCTTTCTTT.

The rearrangement links TRBV7-2 to TRBJ1-1; 9 bases line up with TRBD1. J lost 8 bases, V lost 1 base, and 5 bases had no gene match. Germline V gene sequence: CDR1 SGHTA, CDR2 FQGNSA. The CDR3 length is 14 residues. CDR3: CASSLVGGTGEAFF. The CDR3 bases are TGTGCCAGCAGCTTAGTAGGGGGGACAGGGGAAGCTTTCTTT.

J is TRBJ1-1 and V is TRBV28; D unclear. The CDR3 has 15 residues. Trimming pared 5 bases from V and 1 base from J, leaving 14 bases between. Germline V gene lookup returns CDR1 MDHEN and CDR2 SYDVKM. The CDR3 DNA sequence: TGTGCCAGCAGTACACCCCGCGGGAGGAACACTGAAGCTTTCTTT. Its protein is CASSTPRGRNTEAFF.

The genes are TRBV6-5 and TRBJ1-2; 9 positions agree with TRBD1. The CDR3 loop spans 14 amino acids. V was clipped by 7 bases and J by 7 bases; unmatched bases: 10. The germline V gene has CDR1 MNHEY and CDR2 SVGAGI. CDR3 sequence: CASILPGQGIGYTF. The CDR3 DNA reads TGTGCCAGCATTCTTCCGGGACAGGGAATTGGCTACACCTTC.

The chain is built from TRBV5-6 and TRBJ1-5; D possibly corresponds to TRBD1 (5 bases). The CDR3 runs to 17 residues. Germline CDR1 SGHDT, CDR2 YYEEEE. V was clipped by 3 bases and J by 6 bases, with 22 bases between them. The CDR3 coding sequence is TGTGCCAGCAGCTCCAATCGTCCAGGGCACTCCACTCAGCCCCAGCATTTT. Protein product: CASSSNRPGHSTQPQHF.

The chain links TRBV28 to TRBJ1-5, with TRBD1 matching over 7 bases. J gave up 7 bases and V 5 bases, and 11 bases lay outside the gene matches. The CDR3 is 15 residues long. The germline V gene encodes CDR1 MDHEN and CDR2 SYDVKM. The chain's CDR3 is CASSHDRVTEQPQHF. CDR3 sequence (DNA): TGTGCCAGCAGTCACGACAGGGTAACTGAACAGCCCCAGCATTTT.

This chain connects TRBV5-1 to TRBJ2-7; D is unclear. The CDR3 runs 14 residues. Looked up from germline, CDR1 is SGHRS and CDR2 is YFSETQ. V lost 0 bases to trimming and J lost 2 bases, with 9 bases between them. The DNA for the CDR3 is TGCGCCAGCAGCTTGGGAGACATCACCTACGAGCAGTACTTC. Translating it yields CASSLGDITYEQYF.

This clone was recorded once. The chain joins TRBV18 to TRBJ1-1; no firm D call. Looked up from germline, CDR1 is KGHSH and CDR2 is LQKENI. V dropped 3 bases and J dropped 1 base, with 12 bases sitting between them. The CDR3 consists of 15 residues. The CDR3 loop is CASSPAAGRNTEAFF. CDR3 nucleotides: TGTGCCAGCTCACCGGCCGCCGGGAGGAACACTGAAGCTTTCTTT.

This clone was counted once. The chain is built from TRBV24-1 and TRBJ2-1; TRBD2 is a possible D gene (6 bases). Germline-derived CDR1 and CDR2 are KGHDR and SFDVKD. There are 17 residues in the CDR3. Trimming removed 4 bases from V and 2 bases from J, with 17 bases in between. The CDR3 spells CATSEFTRLGAYNEQFF. The CDR3, as DNA: TGTGCCACCAGTGAATTTACCCGACTAGGCGCCTACAATGAGCAGTTCTTC.

The rearrangement links TRBV2 to TRBJ1-6; D gene uncertain. This CDR3 is 15 amino acids long. The V end was cut by 2 bases, the J end by 0 bases, with 5 bases between. Germline lookup yields CDR1 SNHLY and CDR2 FYNNEI. The CDR3, as DNA: TGTGCCAGCAGTGAACACAGCTCCTATAATTCACCCCTCCACTTT. This translates into CASSEHSSYNSPLHF.